The 16 T cell receptor beta chains given below trace back to one sample, sequenced in a study of neoadjuvant anti-PD-1 for oral cavity cancer. Produced via immunoSEQ multiplex PCR; TCRdb's table is partial and in-frame only. The table lists roughly 12,000 clones, roughly 60% of them singletons. The source material was tumor tissue, sampled before nivolumab (anti-PD-1) treatment. Receptors were obtained from a person between 35 and 79 years old with oral cavity squamous cell carcinoma.

Here the CDR3 DNA reads TGTGCCAGCTCGGCTGGGGCCACTGAAGCTTTCTTT. This codes for CASSAGATEAFF. The rearrangement links TRBV9 to TRBJ1-1; tentatively, D is TRBD1 (5 bases). The length of the CDR3 is 12 residues. Trimming removed 7 bases from V and 4 bases from J, with 11 bases in between. The germline gives CDR1 SGDLS, CDR2 YYNGEE.

The sample holds a few counts of this clone. The chain recombines TRBV5-1 with TRBJ2-7; 10 bases map to TRBD2. With 1 base clipped from V and 3 bases from J, the junction kept 10 bases outside the gene matches. Germline V gives CDR1 SGHRS, CDR2 YFSETQ. The CDR3 has 17 residues. CDR3 in DNA: TGCGCCAGCAGCTTGACTAGCGGGGACCCTCGGGGCTACGAGCAGTACTTC. As protein: CASSLTSGDPRGYEQYF.

This rearrangement joins TRBV6-5 to TRBJ1-2, with D tentatively TRBD1 (5 bases). The CDR3 contains 14 residues. From germline, CDR1 is MNHEY and CDR2 SVGAGI. V lost 6 bases to trimming and J lost 5 bases, with 16 bases between them. CDR3 sequence reads: CASSPWGSGYGYTF. CDR3 nucleotides: TGTGCCAGCAGCCCTTGGGGGTCAGGGTATGGCTACACCTTC.

J is TRBJ2-3 and V is TRBV25-1, with 9 nucleotides matching TRBD1. The trim removed 5 bases at V and 5 bases at J, leaving 8 bases unmatched. This CDR3 comprises 15 residues. Germline CDR1 reads MGHDK; CDR2 reads SYGVNS. The CDR3 DNA is TGTGCCAGCAGTCAAACCGGGACAGGGATAGATACGCAGTATTTT. Residues: CASSQTGTGIDTQYF.

V is TRBV28 and J is TRBJ1-4; D is unresolved. There are 13 residues in the CDR3. Trimming removed 3 bases at V and 7 bases at J, with 9 bases between. CDR1 and CDR2 from the germline V gene are MDHEN and SYDVKM. In DNA form, the CDR3 reads TGTGCCAGCAGTTTTACGGTATTTGAAAAACTGTTTTTT. Translating it yields CASSFTVFEKLFF.

CDR3 in amino acids: CASSLGKGSGQETQYF. CDR3 bases: TGTGCCAGCAGTTTAGGAAAGGGCTCGGGCCAAGAGACCCAGTACTTC. The rearrangement uses TRBV27 and TRBJ2-5; D is uncertain. The CDR3 spans 16 residues. The germline gives CDR1 MNHEY, CDR2 SMNVEV (reference sequence). V was clipped by 2 bases and J by 1 base, with 14 bases between them.

The V gene is TRBV29-1, the J gene TRBJ1-1; 12 nucleotides match TRBD1. The V and J ends lost 4 bases and 6 bases, in that order; junction bases with no gene match: 9. Germline V gives CDR1 SQVTM, CDR2 ANQGSEA. The CDR3 covers 15 residues. In DNA, the CDR3 is TGCAGCGTTGCGGGACAGGGGGCAACGATCGCTGAAGCTTTCTTT. It codes for CSVAGQGATIAEAFF.

The V and J genes are TRBV19 and TRBJ2-1; perhaps TRBD2 as D (6 bases). V lost 6 bases to trimming and J lost 8 bases, with 20 bases between them. Germline lookup yields CDR1 LNHDA and CDR2 SQIVND (reference sequence). The CDR3 extends over 15 amino acids. CDR3 nucleotides: TGTGCCAGTAGCCTCCGGGACTCCGGCGCCTATGAGCAGTTCTTC. This encodes CASSLRDSGAYEQFF.

V gene TRBV9 combines with J gene TRBJ2-7; maybe TRBD1 (8 bases). This CDR3 has 17 residues. V was clipped by 0 bases and J by 3 bases, with 19 bases between them. CDR1 is SGDLS, CDR2 YYNGEE, per germline. CDR3 sequence (DNA): TGTGCCAGCAGCGTAGGAGGGGGGGGGACAGGAGGCTACGAGCAGTACTTC. This sequence encodes CASSVGGGGTGGYEQYF. The variable domain in full, completed from reference TRBV9 and TRBJ2-7, reads DSGVTQTPKHLITATGQRVTLRCSPRSGDLSVYWYQQSLDQGLQFLIQYYNGEERAKGNILERFSAQQFPDLHSELNLSSLELGDSALYFCASSVGGGGTGGYEQYFGPGTRLTVT.

The gene calls are TRBV7-2 and TRBJ2-2; D possibly corresponds to TRBD1 (5 bases). Per the germline V gene, CDR1 is SGHTA and CDR2 is FQGNSA. V dropped 10 bases and J dropped 3 bases, with 15 bases sitting between them. The CDR3 is 14 residues long. CDR3 bases: TGTGCCATCCTAGTCGGACAATACACCGGGGAGCTGTTTTTT. Amino acid sequence: CAILVGQYTGELFF. The variable domain in full, completed from reference TRBV7-2 and TRBJ2-2, reads GAGVSQSPSNKVTEKGKDVELRCDPISGHTALYWYRQSLGQGLEFLIYFQGNSAPDKSGLPSDRFSAERTGGSVSTLTIQRTQQEDSAVYLCAILVGQYTGELFFGEGSRLTVL.

In its sample, this clone was seen a few times. The gene calls are TRBV6-1 and TRBJ2-7; D uncertain. Trimming removed 8 bases at V and 3 bases at J, with 11 bases between. CDR1 and CDR2 from the germline V gene are MNHNS and SASEGT. This CDR3 comprises 12 residues. The CDR3 sequence: CASALQVYEQYF. CDR3 in DNA: TGTGCCAGCGCCCTCCAGGTCTACGAGCAGTACTTC.

Only a few counts were recorded for this clone. The chain uses TRBV2 and TRBJ1-4, with TRBD1 identical over 7 bases. CDR3 length equals 16 residues. V trimming: 0 bases; J trimming: 4 bases; junction bases outside the gene matches: 5. The germline V gene has CDR1 SNHLY and CDR2 FYNNEI. In DNA, the CDR3 is TGTGCCAGCAGTGAAGCCCCGACAGGGATTAATGAAAAACTGTTTTTT. Amino acids: CASSEAPTGINEKLFF.

V is TRBV28 and J is TRBJ2-1; the match to TRBD2 covers 10 bases. The CDR3 totals 16 residues. Trimming removed 4 bases from V and 9 bases from J; junction bases left unmatched: 12. CDR1 and CDR2 (germline): MDHEN, SYDVKM. Here the CDR3 reads CASSSPGLARGGEQFF. CDR3 in DNA: TGTGCCAGCAGTTCCCCGGGACTAGCGCGCGGGGGTGAGCAGTTCTTC.

This clone was seen only a few times. The V gene is TRBV29-1, the J gene TRBJ1-2; TRBD1 might be the D (6 bases). CDR1 SQVTM and CDR2 ANQGSEA come from the germline V gene. The CDR3 is made up of 12 amino acids. The V end lost 6 bases, the J end lost 7 bases, and 15 bases lay between the germline ends. This CDR3 is CSVTGPLGGYTF. The DNA of the CDR3 is TGCAGCGTGACAGGTCCCTTAGGTGGCTACACCTTC.

The V call is TRBV11-2, the J call TRBJ2-1; D may be TRBD2 (5 bases). Germline values: CDR1 SGHAT, CDR2 FQNNGV. CDR3 length equals 14 residues. Trimming removed 2 bases at V and 6 bases at J, with 11 bases between. CDR3 nucleotide sequence: TGTGCCAGCAGCTTAACTAGTTCGGGCAATGAGCAGTTCTTC. Translated, it gives CASSLTSSGNEQFF. Full variable domain (remainder filled in from reference TRBV11-2 and TRBJ2-1): EAGVAQSPRYKIIEKRQSVAFWCNPISGHATLYWYQQILGQGPKLLIQFQNNGVVDDSQLPKDRFSAERLKGVDSTLKIQPAKLEDSAVYLCASSLTSSGNEQFFGPGTRLTVL.

The V and J genes are TRBV10-3 and TRBJ1-5; a possible D gene is TRBD1 (5 bases). The length of the CDR3 is 15 residues. Germline V lookup: CDR1 ENHRY, CDR2 SYGVKD. V lost 4 bases and J 5 bases, leaving 15 bases between the germline ends. CDR3 region: CAISAAREGDQPQHF. DNA of the CDR3: TGTGCCATCAGTGCGGCCAGGGAAGGAGATCAGCCCCAGCATTTT.